The next 5 T cell receptor beta chains were all read from a single sample in a study of OX40 agonist ivuxolimab in advanced cancers. The method was immunoSEQ multiplex PCR; TCRdb's version includes in-frame clones alone and lacks a portion of them. In the table there are 100,000 to 120,000 clones, more than 85% of which are singletons. The material sequenced was CD4+ or CD8+ T cells sorted from blood, taken in a trial of the OX40 agonist ivuxolimab. Receptors originate from an adult with an advanced solid tumor such as melanoma, head and neck, liver or kidney cancer.

The chain joins TRBV2 to TRBJ1-2; 10 bases map to TRBD1. The CDR3 is 13 amino acids. The J segment lost 7 bases and the V segment lost 6 bases, leaving 5 bases of the junction unmatched. Germline loops: CDR1 SNHLY, CDR2 FYNNEI. The CDR3 DNA is TGTGCCAGCAGAGCGGACAGGGGGAGTGGCTACACCTTC. Residues: CASRADRGSGYTF.

V gene TRBV4-1 combines with J gene TRBJ1-3; weak D call: TRBD1 (5 bases). Trimming removed 2 bases at V and 4 bases at J, with 12 bases between. From germline, CDR1 is MGHRA and CDR2 YSYEKL. CDR3 size: 15 residues. DNA for the CDR3: TGCGCCAGCAGCCAACAGGGTGTTTTGGGAAACACCATATATTTT. It specifies CASSQQGVLGNTIYF.

The rearrangement links TRBV30 to TRBJ1-2; D possibly corresponds to TRBD1 (5 bases). CDR3 length: 13 amino acids. Germline V gene data show CDR1 as GTSNPN and CDR2 as SVGIG (reference sequence). V lost 2 bases and J 1 base, leaving 8 bases between the germline ends. This CDR3 reads CAWSYQGNYGYTF. For the CDR3, the DNA is TGTGCCTGGAGTTACCAGGGTAACTATGGCTACACCTTC. The whole variable domain, filled in from reference TRBV30 and TRBJ1-2, reads SQTIHQWPATLVQPVGSPLSLECTVEGTSNPNLYWYRQAAGRGLQLLFYSVGIGQISSEVPQNLSASRPQDRQFILSSKKLLLSDSGFYLCAWSYQGNYGYTFGSGTRLTVV.

The J gene is TRBJ1-5, the V gene TRBV2, with D uncertain. The length of the CDR3 is 14 residues. Germline V gene sequence: CDR1 SNHLY, CDR2 FYNNEI. The V gene lost 3 bases and the J gene lost 7 bases, with 13 bases spanning the gap. Here the CDR3 DNA reads TGTGCCAGCAGTGAGGTGGGGAGGAGGCAGCCCCAGCATTTT. It encodes CASSEVGRRQPQHF.

The J gene is TRBJ2-1, the V gene TRBV19; D perhaps matches TRBD1 (5 bases). In germline, CDR1 is LNHDA, CDR2 SQIVND (reference sequence). V lost 9 bases to trimming and J lost 4 bases, with 22 bases between them. This CDR3 comprises 16 residues. CDR3 in amino acids: CASDSDARAGYNEQFF. DNA of the CDR3: TGTGCCAGCGACTCTGACGCCAGGGCTGGGTACAATGAGCAGTTCTTC.